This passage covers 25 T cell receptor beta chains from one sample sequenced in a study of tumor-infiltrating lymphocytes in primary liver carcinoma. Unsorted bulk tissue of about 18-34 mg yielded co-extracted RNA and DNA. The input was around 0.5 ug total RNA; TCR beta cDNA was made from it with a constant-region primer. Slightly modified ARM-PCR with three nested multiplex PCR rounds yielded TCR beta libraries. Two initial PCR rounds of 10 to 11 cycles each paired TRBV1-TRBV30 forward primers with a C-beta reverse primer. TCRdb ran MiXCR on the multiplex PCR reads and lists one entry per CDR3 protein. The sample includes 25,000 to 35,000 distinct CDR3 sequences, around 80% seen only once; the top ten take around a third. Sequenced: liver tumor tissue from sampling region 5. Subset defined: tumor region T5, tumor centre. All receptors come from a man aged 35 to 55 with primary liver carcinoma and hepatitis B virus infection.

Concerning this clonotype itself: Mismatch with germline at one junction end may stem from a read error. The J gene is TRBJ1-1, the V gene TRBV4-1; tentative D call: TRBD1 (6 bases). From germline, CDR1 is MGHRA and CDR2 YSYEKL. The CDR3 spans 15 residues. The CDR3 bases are TGCGCCAGCAACCGTACATGGACAGAGAACACCGAAGCTTTCTTT. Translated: CASNRTWTENTEAFF.

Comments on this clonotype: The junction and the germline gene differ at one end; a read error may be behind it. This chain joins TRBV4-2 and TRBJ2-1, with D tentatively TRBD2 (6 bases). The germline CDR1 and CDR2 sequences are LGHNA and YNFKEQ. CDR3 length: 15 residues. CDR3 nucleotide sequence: TGTGCCAGCAGATTACGGACTATCTACTACAATGAGAAGTTCTTC. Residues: CASRLRTIYYNEKFF.

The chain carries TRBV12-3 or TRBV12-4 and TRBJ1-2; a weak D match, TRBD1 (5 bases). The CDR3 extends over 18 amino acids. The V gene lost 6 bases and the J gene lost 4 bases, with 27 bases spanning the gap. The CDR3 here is CASSYLRERGDLCYGYTF. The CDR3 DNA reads TGTGCCAGCAGCTATCTCAGGGAGCGAGGCGACCTATGCTATGGCTACACCTTC.

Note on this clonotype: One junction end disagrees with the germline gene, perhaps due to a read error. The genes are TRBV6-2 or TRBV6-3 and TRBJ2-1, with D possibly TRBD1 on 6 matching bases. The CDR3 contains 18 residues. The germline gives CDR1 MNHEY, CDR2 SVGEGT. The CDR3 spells CASSFNVQGTSSYNELFF. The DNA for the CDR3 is TGTGCCAGCAGTTTTAATGTTCAGGGGACGAGCTCCTACAATGAGCTGTTCTTC.

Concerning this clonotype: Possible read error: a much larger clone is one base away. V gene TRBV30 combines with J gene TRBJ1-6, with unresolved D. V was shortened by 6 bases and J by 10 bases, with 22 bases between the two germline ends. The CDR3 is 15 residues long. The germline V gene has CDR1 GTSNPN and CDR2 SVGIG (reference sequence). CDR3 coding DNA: TGTGCCTGTAGCCAGAACGGACCTATGGTGTCACCCCTCCACTTT. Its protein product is CACSQNGPMVSPLHF. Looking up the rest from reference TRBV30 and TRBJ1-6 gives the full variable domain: SQTIHQWPATLVQPVGSPLSLECTVEGTSNPNLYWYRQAAGRGLQLLFYSVGIGQISSEVPQNLSASRPQDRQFILSSKKLLLSDSGFYLCACSQNGPMVSPLHFGNGTRLTVT.

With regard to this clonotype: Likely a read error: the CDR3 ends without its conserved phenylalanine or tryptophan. The CDR3 DNA reads TGTGCCAGCAGCTTATACCGGCTAGTAGGTGTGCAGTTCCTC. Protein sequence: CASSLYRLVGVQFL. V is TRBV11-2 and J is TRBJ2-1; D gene uncertain. Germline CDR1 reads SGHAT; CDR2 reads FQNNGV. V dropped 2 bases and J dropped 12 bases, with 17 bases sitting between them. The CDR3 length is 14 residues.

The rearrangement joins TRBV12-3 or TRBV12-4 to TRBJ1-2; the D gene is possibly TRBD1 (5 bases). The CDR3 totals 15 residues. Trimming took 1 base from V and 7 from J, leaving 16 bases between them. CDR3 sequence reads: CASSLGGGCACGYTF. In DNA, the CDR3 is TGTGCCAGCAGTTTAGGGGGGGGGTGCGCCTGTGGCTACACCTTC.

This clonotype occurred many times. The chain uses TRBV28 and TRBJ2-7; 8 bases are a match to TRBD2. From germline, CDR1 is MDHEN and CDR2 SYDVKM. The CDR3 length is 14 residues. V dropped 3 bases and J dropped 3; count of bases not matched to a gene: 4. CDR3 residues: CASSFLAGNYEQYF. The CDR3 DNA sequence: TGTGCCAGCAGTTTTCTAGCGGGCAACTACGAGCAGTACTTC.

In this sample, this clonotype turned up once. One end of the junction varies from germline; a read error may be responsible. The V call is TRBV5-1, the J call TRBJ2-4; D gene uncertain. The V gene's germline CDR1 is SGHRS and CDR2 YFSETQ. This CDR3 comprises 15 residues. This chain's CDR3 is CASGLRPGDRAVQYF. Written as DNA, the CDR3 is TGCGCCAGCGGCTTGAGACCGGGTGATCGGGCGGTTCAGTACTTC.

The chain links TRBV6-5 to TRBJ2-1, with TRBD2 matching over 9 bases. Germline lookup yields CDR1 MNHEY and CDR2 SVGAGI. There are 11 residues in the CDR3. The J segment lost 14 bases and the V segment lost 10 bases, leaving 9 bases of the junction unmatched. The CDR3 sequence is CAIGRRTSEFF. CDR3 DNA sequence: TGTGCCATCGGGAGAAGGACTAGCGAGTTCTTC.

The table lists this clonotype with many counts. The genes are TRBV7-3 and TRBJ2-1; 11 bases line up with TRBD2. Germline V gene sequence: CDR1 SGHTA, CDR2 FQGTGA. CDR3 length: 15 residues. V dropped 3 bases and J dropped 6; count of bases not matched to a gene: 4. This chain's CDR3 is CASSLTSGKPNEQFF. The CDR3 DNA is TGTGCCAGCAGCTTGACTAGCGGGAAACCCAATGAGCAGTTCTTC.

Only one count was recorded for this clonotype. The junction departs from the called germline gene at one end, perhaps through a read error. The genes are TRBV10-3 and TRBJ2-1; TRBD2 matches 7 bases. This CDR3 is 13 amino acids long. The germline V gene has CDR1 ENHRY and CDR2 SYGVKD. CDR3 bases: TGTGCCGTCAGTGGGACTAACGGGAGTGAGCAGTTCTTC. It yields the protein CAVSGTNGSEQFF.

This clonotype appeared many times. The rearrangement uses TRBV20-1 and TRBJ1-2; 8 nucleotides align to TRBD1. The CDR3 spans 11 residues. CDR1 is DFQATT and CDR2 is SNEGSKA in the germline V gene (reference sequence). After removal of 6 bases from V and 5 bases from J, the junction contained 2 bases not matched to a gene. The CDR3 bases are TGCAGTGCAGACAGGGGATATGGCTACACCTTC. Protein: CSADRGYGYTF.

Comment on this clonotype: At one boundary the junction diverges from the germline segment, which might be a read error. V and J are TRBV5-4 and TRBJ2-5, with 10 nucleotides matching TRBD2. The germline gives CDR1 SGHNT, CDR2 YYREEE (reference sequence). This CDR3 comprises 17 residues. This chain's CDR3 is CASSLLRTAGGGETQYF. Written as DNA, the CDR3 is TGCGCCAGTAGCCTTCTCCGCACAGCGGGAGGGGGAGAGACCCAGTACTTC.

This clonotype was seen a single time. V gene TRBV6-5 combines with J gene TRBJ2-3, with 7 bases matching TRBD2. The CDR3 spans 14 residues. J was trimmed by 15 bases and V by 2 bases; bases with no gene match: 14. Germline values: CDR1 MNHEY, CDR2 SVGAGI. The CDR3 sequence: CASSYAGVADTNYF. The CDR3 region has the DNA TGTGCCAGCAGTTACGCGGGGGTCGCAGATACGAACTATTTT.

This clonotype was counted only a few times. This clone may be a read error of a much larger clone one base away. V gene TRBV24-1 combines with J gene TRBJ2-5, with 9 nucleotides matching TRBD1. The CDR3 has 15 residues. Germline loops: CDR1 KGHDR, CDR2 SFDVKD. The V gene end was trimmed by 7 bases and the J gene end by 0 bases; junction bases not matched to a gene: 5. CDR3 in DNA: TGTGCCACCAGAGGTTGGACAGGGGACCAAGAGACCCAGTACTTC. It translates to CATRGWTGDQETQYF.

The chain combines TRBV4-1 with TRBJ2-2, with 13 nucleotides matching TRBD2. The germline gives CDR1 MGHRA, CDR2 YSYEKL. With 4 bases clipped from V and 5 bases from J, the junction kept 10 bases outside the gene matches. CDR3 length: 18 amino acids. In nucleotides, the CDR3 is TGCGCCAGCAGCCCGCGCCCCCCGGGACTAGCGGGAACCGGGGAGCTGTTTTTT. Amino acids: CASSPRPPGLAGTGELFF.

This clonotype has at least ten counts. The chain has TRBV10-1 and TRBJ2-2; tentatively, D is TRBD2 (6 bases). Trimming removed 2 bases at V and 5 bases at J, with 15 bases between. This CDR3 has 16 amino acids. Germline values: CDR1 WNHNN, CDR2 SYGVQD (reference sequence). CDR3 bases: TGCGCCAGCAGTGAGAGGTCCGGAAGCGGGACCGGGGAGCTGTTTTTT. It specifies CASSERSGSGTGELFF.

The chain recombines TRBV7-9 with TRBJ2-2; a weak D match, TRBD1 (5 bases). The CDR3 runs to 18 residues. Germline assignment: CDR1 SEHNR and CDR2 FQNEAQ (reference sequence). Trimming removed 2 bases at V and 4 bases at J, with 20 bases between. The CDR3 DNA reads TGTGCCAGCAGCTTACCCCAGGGAACGGAGCCGAGCACCGGGGAGCTGTTTTTT. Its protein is CASSLPQGTEPSTGELFF.

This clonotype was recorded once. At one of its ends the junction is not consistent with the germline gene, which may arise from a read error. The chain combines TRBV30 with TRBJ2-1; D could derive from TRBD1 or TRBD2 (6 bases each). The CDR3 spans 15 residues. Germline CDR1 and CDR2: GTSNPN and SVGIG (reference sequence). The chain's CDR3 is CAWRGNGTTYNEQFF. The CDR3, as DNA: TGCGCCTGGAGGGGGAATGGGACCACCTACAATGAGCAGTTCTTC.

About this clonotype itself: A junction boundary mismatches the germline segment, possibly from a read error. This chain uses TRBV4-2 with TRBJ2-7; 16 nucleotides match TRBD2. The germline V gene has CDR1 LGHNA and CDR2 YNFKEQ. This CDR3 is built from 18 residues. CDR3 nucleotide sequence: TGTGTCAGCAGTGGAGAGCCGGGACTAGCGGGAGGGCCACACGAGCAGTACTTC. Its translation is CVSSGEPGLAGGPHEQYF.

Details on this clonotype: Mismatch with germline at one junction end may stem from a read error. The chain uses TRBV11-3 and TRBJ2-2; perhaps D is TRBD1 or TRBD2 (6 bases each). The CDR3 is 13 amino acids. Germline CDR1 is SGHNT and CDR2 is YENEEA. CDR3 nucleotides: TGTGCCAGCAGTGACCTGACAGGCGGGGAGCTATTTTTT. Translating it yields CASSDLTGGELFF.

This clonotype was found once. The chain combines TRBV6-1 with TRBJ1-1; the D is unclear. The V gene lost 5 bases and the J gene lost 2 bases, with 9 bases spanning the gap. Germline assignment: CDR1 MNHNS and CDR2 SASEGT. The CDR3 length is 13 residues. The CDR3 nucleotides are TGTGCCAGCAGTCATACTGTTAACACTGAAGCTTTCTTT. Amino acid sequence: CASSHTVNTEAFF.

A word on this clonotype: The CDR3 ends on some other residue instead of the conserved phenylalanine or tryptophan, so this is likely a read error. CDR3: CASSPGAAYQETQYS. In DNA, the CDR3 is TGTGCCAGCAGTCCGGGAGCAGCGTACCAAGAGACCCAGTACTCC. This chain uses TRBV28 with TRBJ2-5, with D possibly being TRBD2 (6 bases). The CDR3 has 15 residues. Germline V CDR1 and CDR2: MDHEN, SYDVKM. The V end was cut by 5 bases, the J end by 0 bases, with 13 bases between.

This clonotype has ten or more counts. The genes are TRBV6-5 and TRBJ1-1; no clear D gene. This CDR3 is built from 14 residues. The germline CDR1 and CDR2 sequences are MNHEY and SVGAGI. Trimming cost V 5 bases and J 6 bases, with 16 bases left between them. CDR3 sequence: CASSLDGVRSEAFF. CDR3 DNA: TGTGCCAGCAGTCTGGACGGGGTTAGATCTGAAGCTTTCTTT.